This entry is about one T cell receptor (beta chain). This clonotype was counted many times. No cognate antigen has been identified for it. The sample holds no much larger clone one base away, and base qualities are not on file. The CDR3 sequence holds 16 residues, the cysteine and phenylalanine included. The sequence is cut down to CDR3 DNA, 48 bases in frame from base 1. The germline ends are 16 bases apart after V is trimmed by 0 bases and J by 6 bases. CDR1 and CDR2 are read off the germline V gene (reference sequence) as SGHNT and YYREEE. The data are from a study of T-cell reconstitution after alpha-beta-depleted transplantation in children (dated by TCRdb to the mid-2010s). A note on the overall study: The study quantitatively tracked T-cell immune reconstitution after TCRalphabeta/CD19-depleted allogeneic hematopoietic cell transplantation in children using TCR repertoire profiling.

The library was prepared using PCR. Sequencing was performed on an Illumina HiSeq 2500. TCR library preparation used molecular barcoding, with unique molecular identifiers applied to normalize quantification of the TCRbeta repertoire. Using fastp at Q25 and MiXCR, TCRdb reprocessed the public reads and kept productive beta chains. Each CDR3 protein gets just one entry, which takes the most common genes and DNA from the rows behind it. For this sample there are about 470,000 distinct CDR3 sequences; about 45% appear just once. In total, the top ten clones hold roughly 27% of the sample. Study-level results and caveats: Over the following months the frequencies of hyperexpanded clones went down, and after one year T-cell counts and TCRbeta diversity were mostly credited to newly produced T cells. About two months after transplant, the apparently early recovery of alphabetaT-cell counts reportedly depended on just several hundred clones that had expanded rapidly and came from non-depleted graft cells. The high TCRbeta diversity at day 60 in some patients was ascribed to recipient T cells and intrathymic progenitors that had survived conditioning.

Taken with the paper, the label for treatment or condition translates to: allogeneic hematopoietic cell transplantation with graft depleted of TCRalphabeta T cells and CD19 B cells. TCRalphabeta/CD19-depleted allogeneic hematopoietic cell grafts were given to the transplant recipients, all of whom were children. The chain is assembled from TRBV5-4 and TRBJ2-1; the D region possibly corresponds to TRBD2 (6 bases align). The receptor's source is a girl aged 2-10 years with aplastic anemia, due to receive a stem cell transplant. The sample here was PBMCs, taken before TCRalphabeta/CD19-depleted stem cell transplant. The bases read TGTGCCAGCAGCTTGGTCGGGGCGGGACCTCGCAATGAGCAGTTCTTC. Protein translation: CASSLVGAGPRNEQFF.